The entry below describes one T cell receptor beta chain. The antigen is unknown. This specimen comes from a study of T cell responses to AZD1222 COVID-19 vaccine. Sequencing used immunoSEQ multiplex PCR; TCRdb keeps in-frame clones, though not all of them. The table includes 83,000 or so clones, approximately 88% detected once. Study-wide results and limits: Repertoire sampling happened only post peak T cell response. Epitopes outside B.1.351 and B.1.1.7 mutated regions reportedly drew nearly half of spike TCRs. The sample set comprised mostly white British donors with more females, and clonal diversity was possibly underestimated.

This receptor was identified in an adult in good health. Material: peripheral blood, obtained on day 0 of MenACWY control vaccination.

The CDR3 loop is CASTSSYSYNEQFF. The CDR3 coding sequence is TGTGCCAGCACTTCCTCGTACTCCTACAATGAGCAGTTCTTC. The rearrangement joins TRBV7-2 to TRBJ2-1; D not certain. The CDR3 is made up of 14 amino acids. Germline V gives CDR1 SGHTA, CDR2 FQGNSA. V gave up 7 bases and J gave up 0 bases, with 10 bases separating them.